Following are 4 T cell receptor beta chains from one sample sequenced in a study of cytomegalovirus exposure and HLA in healthy donors. Profiled with immunoSEQ multiplex PCR; TCRdb holds only in-frame clones, not every one. The table shows 200,000 or so clones, with about nine tenths occurring only once. Sequenced sample: PBMCs. Source of these receptors: a woman under 30 in good health and CMV-seronegative.

The chain recombines TRBV2 with TRBJ1-4, with D hard to call. The CDR3 sequence is 13 residues long. Deletions cut 6 bases from V and 8 bases from J, with 13 bases between. Germline CDR1 SNHLY, CDR2 FYNNEI. The CDR3 spells CASRGAPGEKLFF. As DNA, the CDR3 is TGTGCCAGCAGAGGCGCTCCCGGGGAAAAACTGTTTTTT.

The rearrangement joins TRBV5-1 to TRBJ2-2; TRBD2 agrees at 11 bases. The CDR3 loop spans 17 amino acids. CDR1 is SGHRS and CDR2 is YFSETQ in the germline V gene. V lost 0 bases and J lost 0; bases outside the gene matches: 1. The DNA of the CDR3 is TGCGCCAGCAGCTTGGGGGGACTAGCGGCGAACACCGGGGAGCTGTTTTTT. It specifies CASSLGGLAANTGELFF. The full variable domain, completed using reference TRBV5-1 and TRBJ2-2, is KAGVTQTPRYLIKTRGQQVTLSCSPISGHRSVSWYQQTPGQGLQFLFEYFSETQRNKGNFPGRFSGRQFSNSRSEMNVSTLELGDSALYLCASSLGGLAANTGELFFGEGSRLTVL.

The rearrangement joins TRBV7-9 to TRBJ2-5; possible D gene TRBD1, 5 bases. This CDR3 spans 15 amino acids. Trimming cost V 3 bases and J 4 bases, with 15 bases left between them. CDR1 SEHNR and CDR2 FQNEAQ come from the germline V gene (reference sequence). This CDR3 reads CASSFMNSGPETQYF. As DNA, the CDR3 is TGTGCCAGCAGCTTCATGAACTCAGGGCCAGAGACCCAGTACTTC.

The CDR3 nucleotides read TGTGCCAGCAGTGGGACTCCGAACTACGAGCAGTACTTC. As protein: CASSGTPNYEQYF. V is TRBV28 and J is TRBJ2-7; possibly TRBD2 for D (6 bases). V lost 5 bases and J lost 3, with 11 bases in between. CDR3 length equals 13 residues. Germline CDR1 MDHEN, CDR2 SYDVKM.